This TCR beta chain was retrieved from a study of blood T cell repertoires in COVID-19. About the research overall: From the United States, Italy and Spain came samples of acute and convalescent COVID-19. T cells, B-cell-depleted T cells, or PBMCs supplied cDNA or gDNA.

V was clipped by 4 bases and J by 4 bases; unmatched bases: 12. The CDR3 totals 16 residues. The germline V gene encodes CDR1 SGDLS and CDR2 YYNGEE. Original processing methods: For nucleated cells, counts were estimated from reference gene primer amplification. Clones were read by immunoSEQ multiplex PCR, and TCRdb kept only the in-frame ones, dropping some. V and J calls and clone size are given by that table; D and trimming were obtained from the DNA. Among over 150,000 clones listed, 84% were seen once. A Seattle source enrolled patients during active infection and followed them longitudinally. This TCR derives from a woman aged 80 or over with COVID-19, enrolled during active disease. The J gene is TRBJ2-7, the V gene TRBV9, with 9 bases fitting TRBD1. Sequences were obtained from peripheral blood. This CDR3 is CASSSSLRTGAYEQYF. As DNA, the CDR3 is TGTGCCAGCAGCTCTTCCCTGAGGACAGGGGCTTACGAGCAGTACTTC.